These 10 T cell receptor beta chains originate from one sample sequenced in a study of cytomegalovirus exposure and HLA in healthy donors. Primers for the PCR totalled 60 Vbeta and 13 Jbeta. Sequencing was performed with immunoSEQ multiplex PCR; in TCRdb, only in-frame clones are kept and a portion is missing. The data contain 97,000 or so clones, about 62% of them seen just once; the ten biggest clones take up under 5.5%. Sequencing was performed on PBMCs. Receptor source: a human donor in good health.

The CDR3 here is CASSRITEFTGELFF. The CDR3 coding sequence is TGCGCCAGCAGCCGAATAACAGAGTTCACCGGGGAGCTGTTTTTT. The rearrangement joins TRBV4-1 to TRBJ2-2; D gene unclear. In germline, CDR1 is MGHRA, CDR2 YSYEKL. This CDR3 is built from 15 residues. The V and J ends lost 4 bases and 4 bases respectively, with 13 bases between them.

Judged by abundance, this clone is medium-sized (0.01 to 0.1%). CDR3 sequence: CASRGQVDTGELFF. The DNA of the CDR3 is TGTGCCAGCAGGGGACAGGTAGACACCGGGGAGCTGTTTTTT. This rearrangement joins TRBV6-1 to TRBJ2-2, with 8 bases fitting TRBD1. CDR3 length: 14 amino acids. With V trimmed by 6 bases and J by 3 bases, 3 bases remained unmatched. The germline gives CDR1 MNHNS, CDR2 SASEGT.

V and J are TRBV19 and TRBJ1-4; D is undetermined. CDR3 length: 12 residues. V was cut by 6 bases and J by 4 bases, with 6 bases left in between. Per germline, CDR1 LNHDA and CDR2 SQIVND (reference sequence). The CDR3 coding sequence is TGTGCCAGTAGAGGCGGTAATGAAAAACTGTTTTTT. This sequence encodes CASRGGNEKLFF.

The chain uses TRBV5-6 and TRBJ2-7, with 10 bases matching TRBD1. This CDR3 is 15 amino acids long. After removal of 0 bases from V and 3 bases from J, the junction contained 3 bases not matched to a gene. Germline V lookup: CDR1 SGHDT, CDR2 YYEEEE. The CDR3 bases are TGTGCCAGCAGCTTGGGGGACAGGGGCATCTACGAGCAGTACTTC. This sequence encodes CASSLGDRGIYEQYF.

This clone was found a few times. Here the CDR3 DNA reads TGTGCCAGCCGCGCGGGGGCGCAGTTGCCCCAGTACTTC. It specifies CASRAGAQLPQYF. The chain uses TRBV27 and TRBJ2-5, with D perhaps matching TRBD2 (7 bases). CDR3 length: 13 amino acids. The germline CDR1 and CDR2 sequences are MNHEY and SMNVEV (reference sequence). V dropped 8 bases and J dropped 9 bases, with 19 bases sitting between them.

The chain uses TRBV11-2 and TRBJ2-5; the D gene is possibly TRBD1 (6 bases). Trimming left V 5 bases short and J 2 bases short, with 15 bases between. The CDR3 totals 15 residues. From germline, CDR1 is SGHAT and CDR2 FQNNGV. CDR3 residues: CASSPYPDRQETQYF. Written as DNA, the CDR3 is TGTGCCAGCAGCCCCTATCCCGACAGGCAAGAGACCCAGTACTTC.

This clone came up a few times. J is TRBJ1-4 and V is TRBV7-6; D ambiguous. The V end was cut by 5 bases, the J end by 5 bases, with 15 bases between. The germline CDR1 and CDR2 sequences are SGHVS and FNYEAQ. The length of the CDR3 is 15 residues. The CDR3 DNA sequence: TGTGCCAGCAGCCCGGAGCCCAGCCCGAATGAAAAACTGTTTTTT. Amino acids: CASSPEPSPNEKLFF.

This clone has a handful of counts. The CDR3 loop is CASKGGGRSYNEQFF. CDR3 in DNA: TGTGCCAGCAAAGGGGGGGGACGCTCCTACAATGAGCAGTTCTTC. The gene calls are TRBV27 and TRBJ2-1; possibly TRBD2 for D (7 bases). The V end lost 7 bases, the J end lost 0 bases, and 13 bases lay between the germline ends. The CDR3 extends over 15 amino acids. Germline CDR1 MNHEY, CDR2 SMNVEV (reference sequence).

The chain recombines TRBV28 with TRBJ1-6; maybe TRBD1 (5 bases). V lost 3 bases and J lost 10, with 7 bases in between. From germline, CDR1 is MDHEN and CDR2 SYDVKM. The CDR3 has 12 residues. CDR3 bases: TGTGCCAGCAGTTTCGGGGGGTCACCCCTCCACTTT. Amino acids: CASSFGGSPLHF.

This chain links TRBV25-1 with TRBJ2-1, with 7 bases that match TRBD1. Trimming at V came to 4 bases and at J to 7 bases, leaving 4 bases not matched to a gene. The germline gives CDR1 MGHDK, CDR2 SYGVNS. The CDR3 contains 13 residues. CDR3 DNA: TGTGCCAGCAGTGGGGGACAGATGAATGAGCAGTTCTTC. Its protein is CASSGGQMNEQFF.